The entry below gives a single T cell receptor beta chain sequence along with its context. V was clipped by 4 bases and J by 9 bases; unmatched bases: 13. This CDR3 is 15 amino acids long. CDR1 and CDR2 from the germline V gene are DFQATT and SNEGSKA (reference sequence). TCRdb analysed the 5' RACE reads with MiXCR anew, one entry per CDR3 protein. This sample has hundreds of thousands of distinct CDR3 sequences, with 18% found just once. The entry originates in a study of identical twins. The data also belong to a second study, concerning T cells expressing NK-cell markers. From that study: In several donors, dominant clonotypes made up roughly 28.3-65% of CD3+CD56-NKG2C+ cells.

The chain has TRBV20-1 and TRBJ2-1, with 9 bases that match TRBD1. Sequencing was performed on PBMCs. This receptor was obtained from a woman under 30 in good health. CDR3: CSAISPGTGSSEQFF. The CDR3 DNA sequence: TGCAGTGCTATTTCCCCCGGGACAGGGTCCAGTGAGCAGTTCTTC.